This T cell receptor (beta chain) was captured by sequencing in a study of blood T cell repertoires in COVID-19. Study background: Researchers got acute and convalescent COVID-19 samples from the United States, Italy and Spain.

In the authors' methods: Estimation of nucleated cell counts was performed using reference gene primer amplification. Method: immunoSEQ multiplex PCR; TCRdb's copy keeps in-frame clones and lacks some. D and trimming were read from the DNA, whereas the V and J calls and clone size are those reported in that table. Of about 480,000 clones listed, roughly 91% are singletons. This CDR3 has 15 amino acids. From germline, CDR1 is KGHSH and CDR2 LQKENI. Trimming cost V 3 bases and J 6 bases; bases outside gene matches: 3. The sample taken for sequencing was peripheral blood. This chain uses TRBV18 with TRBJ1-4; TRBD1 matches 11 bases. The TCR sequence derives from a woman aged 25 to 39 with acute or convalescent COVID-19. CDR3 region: CASSPPGQGDEKLFF. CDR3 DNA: TGTGCCAGCTCACCCCCGGGACAGGGGGATGAAAAACTGTTTTTT.